Shown below are 27 T cell receptor beta chains from a single sample sequenced in a study of shared clonotypes between healthy human individuals. Only in-frame clones appear in the TCRdb table, and some are missing; sequencing was by immunoSEQ multiplex PCR. The table shows fewer than 1.4 million clones, with 78% occurring only once. The sample was memory CD4+ T cells from PBMCs. Subset in this sample: CD45RA-negative fraction. All receptors come from a man between 18 and 29 years old in good health. Some clones in this sample may be carry-over from other donors' samples.

This chain links TRBV5-6 with TRBJ1-5; TRBD1 matches at 8 bases. CDR3 size: 15 residues. V shed 0 bases and J 4 bases; nucleotides not matched to a gene: 3. The germline CDR1 and CDR2 sequences are SGHDT and YYEEEE. CDR3 region: CASSLGTGRNQPQHF. CDR3 nucleotides: TGTGCCAGCAGCTTGGGGACAGGGAGGAATCAGCCCCAGCATTTT.

In its sample, this clone was seen many times. Other DNA sequences in this specimen translate into the identical CDR3. The chain combines TRBV28 with TRBJ1-3, with D unresolved. Per germline, CDR1 MDHEN and CDR2 SYDVKM. With 5 bases removed from V and 4 bases from J, the gap between germline ends came to 18 bases. The CDR3 totals 16 residues. The CDR3 bases are TGTGCCAGCAGTCCCCCAGGCGGCAACCTCGGAAACACCATATATTTT. Translation: CASSPPGGNLGNTIYF.

For this clone: Other DNA sequences from this sample encode an identical CDR3 as well. The chain combines TRBV27 with TRBJ2-7, with 11 bases that match TRBD2. Germline V gene data show CDR1 as MNHEY and CDR2 as SMNVEV (reference sequence). This CDR3 comprises 15 residues. V trimming: 5 bases; J trimming: 2 bases; junction bases outside the gene matches: 5. The CDR3 is CASSIASGRTYEQYF. The CDR3 DNA reads as TGTGCCAGCAGTATAGCTAGCGGGAGGACCTACGAGCAGTACTTC.

The chain has TRBV18 and TRBJ1-1; D remains ambiguous. Germline V gene sequence: CDR1 KGHSH, CDR2 LQKENI. The CDR3 loop spans 15 amino acids. Deletions cut 1 base from V and 0 bases from J, with 9 bases between. The CDR3 coding sequence is TGTGCCAGCTCACCACAGAGAATAATGAACACTGAAGCTTTCTTT. Translation: CASSPQRIMNTEAFF.

This clone was seen just once. The chain has TRBV18 and TRBJ2-5; D call uncertain. The CDR3 has 12 residues. Germline V lookup: CDR1 KGHSH, CDR2 LQKENI. The V gene lost 2 bases and the J gene lost 5 bases, with 6 bases spanning the gap. The CDR3, as DNA: TGTGCCAGCTCACCAAGGGCGGAGACCCAGTACTTC. It yields the protein CASSPRAETQYF.

In regard to this clone: Other nucleotide sequences in the sample specify the same CDR3. This chain connects TRBV5-4 to TRBJ2-5; D is unclear. Germline V gene sequence: CDR1 SGHNT, CDR2 YYREEE (reference sequence). The V gene lost 4 bases and the J gene lost 5 bases, with 9 bases spanning the gap. CDR3 length: 12 residues. CDR3 bases: TGTGCCAGCAGCCTAGGAAGGGAGACCCAGTACTTC. Protein sequence: CASSLGRETQYF.

V gene TRBV28 combines with J gene TRBJ2-3; 7 positions agree with TRBD2. CDR1 and CDR2 from the germline V gene are MDHEN and SYDVKM. V shed 10 bases and J 3 bases; nucleotides not matched to a gene: 4. The CDR3 spans 12 residues. DNA of the CDR3: TGTGCCACGAGGGAGGGAACAGATACGCAGTATTTT. It encodes CATREGTDTQYF.

Comment on this clone: A far larger clone is one nucleotide away, so this likely arose from a read error. The chain is built from TRBV30 and TRBJ1-3; D not resolved. Germline-derived CDR1 and CDR2 are GTSNPN and SVGIG (reference sequence). V lost 5 bases and J lost 3, with 11 bases in between. The CDR3 sequence is 13 residues long. The CDR3 region has the DNA TGTGCCTGGGGCAGGATGGGTGGAAACACCATATATTTT. Protein product: CAWGRMGGNTIYF. The full variable domain, with the rest looked up from reference TRBV30 and TRBJ1-3, is SQTIHQWPATLVQPVGSPLSLECTVEGTSNPNLYWYRQAAGRGLQLLFYSVGIGQISSEVPQNLSASRPQDRQFILSSKKLLLSDSGFYLCAWGRMGGNTIYFGEGSWLTVV.

The chain links TRBV28 to TRBJ1-2, with D tentatively TRBD1 (6 bases). Germline CDR1 reads MDHEN; CDR2 reads SYDVKM. The CDR3 contains 15 residues. V was trimmed by 5 bases and J by 4 bases, leaving 17 bases between them. CDR3 sequence: CASSVSGGRSYGYTF. The CDR3, as DNA: TGTGCCAGCAGTGTCTCCGGGGGGCGCAGCTATGGCTACACCTTC.

This clone was detected only once. This chain joins TRBV28 and TRBJ2-2; TRBD2 matches at 13 bases. CDR3 size: 20 residues. CDR1 and CDR2 from the germline V gene are MDHEN and SYDVKM. Losses at the gene ends were 6 bases for V and 4 bases for J; bases not matched to a gene: 17. CDR3 protein: CASSEPSSGTSGARTGELFF. The CDR3 bases are TGTGCCAGCAGCGAACCCTCCTCAGGGACTAGCGGGGCCCGCACCGGGGAGCTGTTTTTT.

This clone showed up just a few times. A read error may produce the germline difference seen at one junction end. The V gene is TRBV4-1, the J gene TRBJ1-1, with 8 bases aligning to TRBD1. The CDR3 contains 16 residues. The germline V gene encodes CDR1 MGHRA and CDR2 YSYEKL. The CDR3 nucleotides read TGCGCCAGCAGCCAAGATCGGGGACAGGTTGTGACTGGAGCTTTCTTT. Protein: CASSQDRGQVVTGAFF.

The chain carries TRBV9 and TRBJ1-1; D not certain. This CDR3 has 14 amino acids. Germline V CDR1 and CDR2: SGDLS, YYNGEE. Trimming left V 4 bases short and J 1 base short, with 11 bases between. This CDR3 is CASSPDIGNTEAFF. The CDR3 region has the DNA TGTGCCAGCAGCCCAGACATTGGGAACACTGAAGCTTTCTTT.

The chain uses TRBV6-6 and TRBJ1-1, with a tentative D call TRBD1 (6 bases). The CDR3 length is 14 residues. CDR1 MNHNY and CDR2 SVGAGI come from the germline V gene (reference sequence). The V end was cut by 6 bases, the J end by 0 bases, with 11 bases between. The CDR3 region is CASSRRQVNTEAFF. The CDR3, as DNA: TGTGCCAGCAGCCGTAGACAGGTGAACACTGAAGCTTTCTTT.

The gene calls are TRBV5-5 and TRBJ2-4; D remains unclear. CDR3 length: 13 residues. The germline V gene encodes CDR1 SGHKS and CDR2 YYEKEE (reference sequence). V was cut by 3 bases and J by 6 bases, with 10 bases left in between. The CDR3 sequence is CASSSSLLNIQYF. The CDR3, as DNA: TGTGCCAGCAGCTCAAGTCTCCTAAACATTCAGTACTTC. Combining the CDR3 with reference TRBV5-5 and TRBJ2-4 gives the whole variable domain DAGVTQSPTHLIKTRGQQVTLRCSPISGHKSVSWYQQVLGQGPQFIFQYYEKEERGRGNFPDRFSARQFPNYSSELNVNALLLGDSALYLCASSSSLLNIQYFGAGTRLSVL.

The chain is built from TRBV29-1 and TRBJ1-2; 8 nucleotides line up with TRBD1. Per the germline V gene, CDR1 is SQVTM and CDR2 is ANQGSEA. The CDR3 covers 11 residues. Trimming cost V 7 bases and J 7 bases; bases outside gene matches: 5. CDR3 residues: CSAQGAGGYTF. CDR3 nucleotide sequence: TGCAGCGCCCAGGGGGCGGGTGGCTACACCTTC.

A single count supports this clone. The chain has TRBV19 and TRBJ2-3; D is ambiguous. CDR3 length: 14 residues. Germline loops: CDR1 LNHDA, CDR2 SQIVND (reference sequence). V lost 7 bases and J lost 6, with 17 bases in between. The CDR3 sequence: CASNPGAAQDTQYF. DNA for the CDR3: TGTGCCAGTAACCCAGGAGCAGCTCAGGATACGCAGTATTTT.

The genes are TRBV7-8 and TRBJ1-5; possible D gene TRBD1, 5 bases. Between the trimmed V and J ends, which lost 4 bases and 4 bases, there was a span of 32 bases. The CDR3 has 21 amino acids. The germline gives CDR1 SGHVS, CDR2 FQNEAQ. Here the CDR3 reads CASSSTTGTDPFLGLNQPQHF. The CDR3 DNA reads TGTGCCAGCAGCTCGACCACAGGCACAGATCCTTTCCTCGGGTTAAATCAGCCCCAGCATTTT. Based on the CDR3 plus reference TRBV7-8 and TRBJ1-5, the full variable domain is GAGVSQSPRYKVAKRGQDVALRCDPISGHVSLFWYQQALGQGPEFLTYFQNEAQLDKSGLPSDRFFAERPEGSVSTLKIQRTQQEDSAVYLCASSSTTGTDPFLGLNQPQHFGDGTRLSIL.

The rearrangement joins TRBV28 to TRBJ2-5, with 7 bases identical to TRBD1. In germline, CDR1 is MDHEN, CDR2 SYDVKM. This CDR3 comprises 13 residues. The J segment lost 5 bases and the V segment lost 5 bases, leaving 5 bases of the junction unmatched. The CDR3 region has the DNA TGTGCCAGCAGTAAACAGGGGACGGAGACCCAGTACTTC. It codes for CASSKQGTETQYF.

The genes are TRBV6-6 and TRBJ2-7, with 8 bases fitting TRBD1. Germline loops: CDR1 MNHNY, CDR2 SVGAGI (reference sequence). Trimming took 4 bases from V and 2 from J; bases not matched to a gene: 7. The CDR3 covers 15 residues. CDR3 in DNA: TGTGCCAGCAGTTCAAGACAGGGGAGCCCCTACGAGCAGTACTTC. Residues: CASSSRQGSPYEQYF.

J is TRBJ2-3 and V is TRBV2, with D possibly being TRBD1 (5 bases). Trimming shortened V by 3 bases and J by 5 bases, and 12 bases separated the two germline ends. The CDR3 consists of 14 residues. Germline V gives CDR1 SNHLY, CDR2 FYNNEI. DNA for the CDR3: TGTGCCAGCAGTGAGGGCAGGGCCGAAGATACGCAGTATTTT. This translates into CASSEGRAEDTQYF. The whole variable domain, remainder taken from reference TRBV2 and TRBJ2-3, is EPEVTQTPSHQVTQMGQEVILRCVPISNHLYFYWYRQILGQKVEFLVSFYNNEISEKSEIFDDQFSVERPDGSNFTLKIRSTKLEDSAMYFCASSEGRAEDTQYFGPGTRLTVL.

This rearrangement joins TRBV10-3 to TRBJ2-1, with 9 bases matching TRBD1. V lost 11 bases to trimming and J lost 0 bases; unmatched junction nucleotides: 5. The CDR3 extends over 14 amino acids. Germline CDR1 reads ENHRY; CDR2 reads SYGVKD. CDR3 DNA: TGTGCCGGGTCGACAGGGGGCTCCTACAATGAGCAGTTCTTC. It is translated as CAGSTGGSYNEQFF.

The chain has TRBV19 and TRBJ1-1; 9 nucleotides line up with TRBD1. The V segment lost 5 bases and the J segment 0 bases; nucleotides outside the gene matches: 13. CDR1 and CDR2 from the germline V gene are LNHDA and SQIVND (reference sequence). The length of the CDR3 is 18 residues. Here the CDR3 DNA reads TGTGCCAGTAGTTCTCCGGGACAGGGCGTCGGAATGAACACTGAAGCTTTCTTT. Translation gives CASSSPGQGVGMNTEAFF.

V gene TRBV28 combines with J gene TRBJ2-7; 10 bases align to TRBD1. The CDR3 loop spans 13 amino acids. Germline CDR1 MDHEN, CDR2 SYDVKM. The junction had 2 bases not matched to a gene; V was cut back by 4 bases and J by 5 bases. CDR3 DNA: TGTGCCAGCAGTTCGACAGGGGGCCACGAGCAGTACTTC. Amino acids: CASSSTGGHEQYF.

The J gene is TRBJ1-5, the V gene TRBV5-6, with D possibly being TRBD1 (6 bases). V was trimmed by 4 bases and J by 2 bases, leaving 10 bases between them. There are 14 residues in the CDR3. Germline CDR1 SGHDT, CDR2 YYEEEE. The DNA for the CDR3 is TGTGCCAGCAGCAGAAGACAGGGCAATCAGCCCCAGCATTTT. This translates into CASSRRQGNQPQHF.

This clone has a handful of counts. The chain uses TRBV6-1 and TRBJ1-1; D ambiguous. This CDR3 contains 13 residues. Trimming took 3 bases from V and 1 from J, leaving 6 bases between them. The germline CDR1 and CDR2 sequences are MNHNS and SASEGT. CDR3 residues: CASSDQQNTEAFF. DNA of the CDR3: TGTGCCAGCAGTGATCAACAGAACACTGAAGCTTTCTTT.

This clone occurred many times. Other DNA sequences in this sample translate to the same CDR3. The chain has TRBV6-5 and TRBJ1-4; perhaps TRBD1 as D (6 bases). Trimming took 6 bases from V and 10 from J, leaving 18 bases between them. The CDR3 contains 14 residues. CDR1 and CDR2 (germline): MNHEY, SVGAGI. The CDR3 spells CASRGDTESGKLFF. DNA for the CDR3: TGTGCCAGCAGGGGGGACACGGAGAGTGGAAAACTGTTTTTT.

The chain employs TRBV2 and TRBJ2-5; 10 bases fit TRBD2. This CDR3 region has 15 residues. Trimming cost V 6 bases and J 3 bases; bases outside gene matches: 7. CDR1 is SNHLY and CDR2 is FYNNEI in the germline V gene. CDR3 loop: CASSLRGTSEETQYF. For the CDR3, the DNA is TGTGCCAGCAGCCTCCGTGGGACTAGCGAAGAGACCCAGTACTTC.